The 2 T cell receptor beta chains below were found in one sample sequenced in a study of blood T cell repertoires in COVID-19. TCRdb's table, derived via immunoSEQ multiplex PCR, lists solely in-frame clones and lacks some. The sample yields some 190,000 clones, about 88% seen once. The sequenced sample consisted of peripheral blood. These receptors all stem from a human donor in a cohort sampled during active COVID-19.

This clone was observed a few times. The rearrangement uses TRBV7-2 and TRBJ2-7, with D tentatively TRBD2 (6 bases). There are 15 residues in the CDR3. The V gene lost 3 bases and the J gene lost 2 bases, with 14 bases spanning the gap. Germline CDR1 and CDR2: SGHTA and FQGNSA. CDR3 nucleotide sequence: TGTGCCAGCAGCTTGCGGGGCACAAAGGCCTACGAGCAGTACTTC. It translates to CASSLRGTKAYEQYF.

The chain employs TRBV6-5 and TRBJ2-7; a possible D gene is TRBD1 (5 bases). Germline V gene lookup returns CDR1 MNHEY and CDR2 SVGAGI. The CDR3 loop spans 14 amino acids. The V gene lost 5 bases and the J gene lost 7 bases, with 18 bases spanning the gap. For the CDR3, the DNA is TGTGCCAGCAGTCAAATCGACAGATCCCGGGAGCAGTACTTC. Translated: CASSQIDRSREQYF.